A selection of T cell receptor beta chains follows, all from one sample in a study of blood T cell repertoires in COVID-19. This table comes from immunoSEQ multiplex PCR, and its TCRdb copy is limited to in-frame clones, with some not included. This sample carries 55,000 to 70,000 clones, about four fifths of them seen once, and the ten largest clones take 9% to 10%. The sequenced sample consisted of peripheral blood. The source is a woman of 80 years or more with acute or convalescent COVID-19. CDR3s include the opening cysteine and the closing phenylalanine or tryptophan. The order of the fields is J gene, D gene, clone size, V gene, CDR3 DNA, CDR3 protein. A D gene is named only where the DNA matches it firmly. Not every row has a clone size; where given, it reads once, few, many or a size class.

>TRBJ1-1|NA|NA|TRBV19
TGTGCCAGCCTGACAGAACCCAATATACCAAACACTGAAGCTTTCTTT
CASLTEPNIPNTEAFF
>TRBJ2-4|TRBD2|NA|TRBV6-1
TGTGCCAGCAGTGAGGCGGGGGGGACTAGAAACATTCAGTACTTC
CASSEAGGTRNIQYF
>TRBJ1-4|TRBD1|once|TRBV6-5
TGTGCCAGCAGCCAGGACAGGGGGACTAATGAAAAACTGTTTTTT
CASSQDRGTNEKLFF
>TRBJ1-2|TRBD1|NA|TRBV2
TGTGCCAGCAGCATAATCGGGACAGGGATTTATGGCTACACCTTC
CASSIIGTGIYGYTF
>TRBJ2-5|TRBD1|NA|TRBV25-1
TGTGCCAGCAATCCTACGACAGGGTACCAAGAGACCCAGTACTTC
CASNPTTGYQETQYF
>TRBJ2-1|NA|NA|TRBV24-1
TGTGCCACCAGTGATGCGTCTACAGGGGGGAGGGATGAGCAGTTCTTC
CATSDASTGGRDEQFF
>TRBJ2-7|NA|NA|TRBV4-1
TGCGCCAGCAGCCAATATCCCCCTAGCGCCCTTTCCTACGAGCAGTACTTC
CASSQYPPSALSYEQYF
>TRBJ1-4|TRBD1|NA|TRBV6-1
TGTGCCAGCAGTGAAGAGGGGACAGGGGAACTAAAACTGTTTTTT
CASSEEGTGELKLFF
>TRBJ2-1|TRBD2|NA|TRBV6-1
TGTGCCAGCAGTGAAGATCGGAGCGGGGGGGCCTACGAATATGAGCAGTTCTTC
CASSEDRSGGAYEYEQFF
>TRBJ1-6|NA|few|TRBV19
TGTGCCAGTAGTATGCGACCTGGGGGGAATTCACCCCTCCACTTT
CASSMRPGGNSPLHF
>TRBJ1-5|NA|NA|TRBV12-3/TRBV12-4
TGTGCCAGCAGGTTGACAGTAAATCAGCCCCAGCATTTT
CASRLTVNQPQHF
>TRBJ2-3|NA|NA|TRBV5-1
TGCGCCAGCAGCTTGGCCCGGGGAGATACGCAGTATTTT
CASSLARGDTQYF
>TRBJ2-2|TRBD2|NA|TRBV3-1/TRBV3-2
TGTGCCAGCAGCCAGCGGGAGATCGGCGGGGAGCTGTTTTTT
CASSQREIGGELFF
>TRBJ1-2|NA|once|TRBV5-4
TGTGCCAGCAGCTTTACCGCACTGTCTCTTAACTATGGCTACACCTTC
CASSFTALSLNYGYTF
>TRBJ2-1|TRBD2|NA|TRBV29-1
TGCAGCGTTTCTAGCGGCATTAGCTCCTACAATGAGCAGTTCTTC
CSVSSGISSYNEQFF
>TRBJ1-4|TRBD1|few|TRBV19
TGTGCCAGTAGTGCCCGGACAGGGGGCGATGAAAAACTGTTTTTT
CASSARTGGDEKLFF
>TRBJ1-5|TRBD1|few|TRBV4-1
TGCGCCAGCAGCCAATTAACAGGGGCCCGAAATCAGCCCCAGCATTTT
CASSQLTGARNQPQHF
>TRBJ1-1|TRBD1|NA|TRBV15
TGTGCCACCAGCAGAGGTGGAGGGGGCAGGTTGGAAGCTTTCTTT
CATSRGGGGRLEAFF
>TRBJ2-5|NA|NA|TRBV9
TGTGCCAGCAGCGTAGGCCAGGGGCAGGGGAAGACCCAGTACTTC
CASSVGQGQGKTQYF
>TRBJ2-7|TRBD1|NA|TRBV5-6
TGTGCCAGCAGCCGATATTGGACAGGGGTCCACGAGCAGTACTTC
CASSRYWTGVHEQYF
>TRBJ2-3|TRBD2|NA|TRBV7-3
TGTGCCAGCAGCCAACTAGCGGGGGGGCAGGATACGCAGTATTTT
CASSQLAGGQDTQYF
>TRBJ2-7|NA|once|TRBV5-1
TGCGCCAGTCACCTGGGGCCTGGCATCGATGGCTACGAGCAGTACTTC
CASHLGPGIDGYEQYF
>TRBJ2-1|NA|NA|TRBV20-1
TGCAGCACTAGTGTATCCTACAATGAGCAGTTCTTC
CSTSVSYNEQFF
>TRBJ1-2|NA|NA|TRBV6-1
TGTGCCAGCAGTGATTCGGGACTAATCGAGTATGGCTACACCTTC
CASSDSGLIEYGYTF
>TRBJ1-1|NA|NA|TRBV7-3
TGTGCCAGCAGCTTAGCGGGACTGAACACTGAAGCTTTCTTT
CASSLAGLNTEAFF
>TRBJ1-2|TRBD1|NA|TRBV14
TGTGCCAGCAGCCAAGGTCCGATTGGCAGGGGGCGCAACTATGGCTACACCTTC
CASSQGPIGRGRNYGYTF
>TRBJ2-7|TRBD1|NA|TRBV3-1/TRBV3-2
TGTGCCAGCAGCACCCGACAGGGAAGCTCCTACGAGCAGTACTTC
CASSTRQGSSYEQYF
>TRBJ2-7|NA|few|TRBV11-2
TGTGCCAGCAGCTTAGCTAGGGGTTTAACCTACGAGCAGTACTTC
CASSLARGLTYEQYF
>TRBJ2-3|NA|NA|TRBV7-2
TGTGCCAGCAGCCCGAGCACAGATACGCAGTATTTT
CASSPSTDTQYF
>TRBJ2-5|NA|NA|TRBV5-1
TGCGCCAGCAACCGGGACAACGAATACCAAGAGACCCAGTACTTC
CASNRDNEYQETQYF
>TRBJ2-1|NA|NA|TRBV18
TGTGCCAGCTCACCATTGCCCTCCTCGGATGAGCAGTTCTTC
CASSPLPSSDEQFF
>TRBJ1-1|NA|NA|TRBV5-1
TGCGCCAGCAGCTCACAGGGCAGCACTGAAGCTTTCTTT
CASSSQGSTEAFF
>TRBJ1-1|NA|once|TRBV5-6
TGTGCCAGCACCCACTACGTCCAGTGGAACACTGAAGCTTTCTTT
CASTHYVQWNTEAFF
>TRBJ2-7|NA|NA|TRBV19
TGTGCCAGTAGTATGCTCGGGGGCTCCTACGAGCAGTACTTC
CASSMLGGSYEQYF
>TRBJ2-1|NA|NA|TRBV30
TGTGCCCGGAGGCCGAGCTCCTACAATGAGCAGTTCTTC
CARRPSSYNEQFF
>TRBJ2-2|NA|NA|TRBV3-1/TRBV3-2
TGTGCCAGCAGCCAAGAGGTGGGGGGGCCCAACACCGGGGAGCTGTTTTTT
CASSQEVGGPNTGELFF
>TRBJ1-4|NA|NA|TRBV5-1
TGCGCCAGCAGCCCGAGGGATACAACTAATGAAAAACTGTTTTTT
CASSPRDTTNEKLFF
>TRBJ1-4|TRBD1|NA|TRBV3-1/TRBV3-2
TGTGCCAGCAGCCCCAGGGGGCGGTCTAATGAAAAACTGTTTTTT
CASSPRGRSNEKLFF
>TRBJ1-1|NA|once|TRBV10-3
TGTGCCATCAGGGACAGCTTGAACACTGAAGCTTTCTTT
CAIRDSLNTEAFF
>TRBJ1-4|NA|NA|TRBV24-1
TGTGCCACCAGTGATTTTGGGGGAGGGGTGGAAGAAAAACTGTTTTTT
CATSDFGGGVEEKLFF
>TRBJ2-5|NA|NA|TRBV5-4
TGTGCCAGCAGGGAACAAGCTCCGGGTGGGGAGACCCAGTACTTC
CASREQAPGGETQYF
>TRBJ1-2|TRBD1|NA|TRBV2
TGTGCCAGCAGTGAAGGACAGGGCCCCTACTATGGCTACACCTTC
CASSEGQGPYYGYTF
>TRBJ1-2|NA|few|TRBV11-2
TGTGCCAGCAGCTCCGAGTTCAACTATGGCTACACCTTC
CASSSEFNYGYTF
>TRBJ1-6|TRBD1|NA|TRBV5-6
TGTGCCAGCAGCGTACCCGGGACAGGGGAGAATTCACCCCTCCACTTT
CASSVPGTGENSPLHF
>TRBJ2-3|NA|NA|TRBV7-3
TGTGCCAGCAGCTTATACGGTACAGACACAGATACGCAGTATTTT
CASSLYGTDTDTQYF
>TRBJ2-5|NA|NA|TRBV18
TGTGCCAGCTCACCACCCTCCCAGACACAAGAGACCCAGTACTTC
CASSPPSQTQETQYF
>TRBJ1-1|NA|NA|TRBV5-4
TGTGCCAGCAGCTTGGGTTACAGGGACATGAACACTGAAGCTTTCTTT
CASSLGYRDMNTEAFF
>TRBJ2-1|TRBD1|NA|TRBV2
TGTGCCAGCAGCCGGGACAGGGGGATCGATGAGCAGTTCTTC
CASSRDRGIDEQFF
>TRBJ1-6|NA|NA|TRBV6-6
TGTGCCAGCAGTGGGACATGGGATTCACCCCTCCACTTT
CASSGTWDSPLHF
>TRBJ2-3|TRBD1|NA|TRBV7-2
TGTGCCAGCAGCGCGGACGGACAGGGACCCACAGATACGCAGTATTTT
CASSADGQGPTDTQYF
>TRBJ2-7|TRBD2|many|TRBV13
TGTGCCAGCAGCCCTCCGGGGGGATACGAGCAGTACTTC
CASSPPGGYEQYF
>TRBJ1-1|NA|NA|TRBV14
TGTGCCAGCAGCCAAGATGGCAACACTGAAGCTTTCTTT
CASSQDGNTEAFF
>TRBJ2-5|TRBD1|NA|TRBV7-7
TGTGCTAGCAGCGCGACAGGGAGACAAGAGACCCAGTACTTC
CASSATGRQETQYF
>TRBJ1-1|NA|once|TRBV27
TGTGCCAGCAGTTTAACAGGACGGAACACTGAAGCTTTCTTT
CASSLTGRNTEAFF
>TRBJ1-2|TRBD1|NA|TRBV30
TGTGCCTGGAGGAAGGGGACAGGGTCCGGCTACACCTTC
CAWRKGTGSGYTF